This entry lists 4 T cell receptor beta chains sequenced from one sample in a study of Ad26.COV2.S vaccination and SARS-CoV-2 variants. The treatment: about 20 received Ad26.COV2.S at low or high dose, single or two shots; roughly five received placebo; per-sample allocation not given. The samples were gathered on day 63 after the first injection of vaccine or placebo. Data came from immunoSEQ multiplex PCR; TCRdb stores just in-frame clones and leaves some out. Of roughly 320,000 clones listed, about 86% were seen once; the top ten hold 1.5% to 2.5%. The sequences come from peripheral blood, collected in a trial of Ad26.COV2.S vaccine versus placebo. The receptors stem from a person aged 18-65 years who received the Ad26.COV2.S COVID-19 vaccine or a placebo.

This chain uses TRBV5-1 with TRBJ1-1; tentatively, D is TRBD1 (5 bases). The V end lost 3 bases, the J end lost 2 bases, and 11 bases lay between the germline ends. The CDR3 has 14 amino acids. Germline V gene data show CDR1 as SGHRS and CDR2 as YFSETQ. CDR3 loop: CASSSLQGNTEAFF. CDR3 nucleotides: TGCGCCAGCAGCTCGCTTCAGGGAAACACTGAAGCTTTCTTT. Together with reference TRBV5-1 and TRBJ1-1, the CDR3 gives the full variable domain: KAGVTQTPRYLIKTRGQQVTLSCSPISGHRSVSWYQQTPGQGLQFLFEYFSETQRNKGNFPGRFSGRQFSNSRSEMNVSTLELGDSALYLCASSSLQGNTEAFFGQGTRLTVV.

This chain joins TRBV4-3 and TRBJ2-2, with D perhaps being TRBD1 or TRBD2 (5 bases each). Trimming removed 4 bases at V and 0 bases at J, with 12 bases between. The germline V gene has CDR1 LGHNA and CDR2 YSLEER. This CDR3 is built from 16 residues. CDR3 sequence: CASSPTGTPNTGELFF. In nucleotides, the CDR3 is TGCGCCAGCAGCCCAACCGGGACCCCGAACACCGGGGAGCTGTTTTTT.

The V gene is TRBV7-2, the J gene TRBJ2-3; the match to TRBD1 covers 7 bases. V gave up 4 bases and J gave up 4 bases; unmatched junction bases: 2. This CDR3 comprises 13 residues. CDR1 and CDR2 from the germline V gene are SGHTA and FQGNSA. This CDR3 is CASSYDRADTQYF. For the CDR3, the DNA is TGTGCCAGCAGCTACGACAGGGCAGATACGCAGTATTTT.

The gene calls are TRBV7-8 and TRBJ1-1; weak D call: TRBD1 (5 bases). There are 14 residues in the CDR3. V lost 5 bases and J lost 6, with 16 bases in between. Germline CDR1 reads SGHVS; CDR2 reads FQNEAQ. The CDR3, as DNA: TGTGCCAGCAGCCCCCCAGGTAAAGGGGCTGAAGCTTTCTTT. It specifies CASSPPGKGAEAFF.